This T cell receptor beta chain was sequenced in a study of blood T cells in healthy people across ages. Study results and caveats: Measured against age, TCR beta diversity per million T cells decreased in a roughly linear manner.

Germline CDR1 is MGHRA and CDR2 is YSYEKL. The CDR3 has 15 residues. This clonotype was seen a single time. Antigen: not known. The junction departs from the called germline gene at one end, perhaps through a read error. Using a J-beta primer mix together with a sample-barcoded 5' primer, a second PCR was run for roughly 6 to 12 cycles. Each CDR3 protein is one row after TCRdb ran MiXCR on the 5' RACE reads. The table lists roughly 930,000 distinct CDR3 sequences, approximately 49% of them singletons. The chain uses TRBV4-1 and TRBJ1-2; D may be TRBD1 (5 bases). This TCR was recovered from a man younger than 45 in good health. Input material: blood. The CDR3, as DNA: TGCGCCGGCAGCCCTCAGGGACGGGGAAGCTATGGCTACACCTTC. This translates into CAGSPQGRGSYGYTF.